The sequence of this TCR beta chain was determined in a study of cytomegalovirus exposure and HLA in healthy donors. Both 60 Vbeta primers and 13 Jbeta primers went into the PCR. TCRdb's copy holds only in-frame clones and misses some; the assay was immunoSEQ multiplex PCR. The data contain around 100,000 clones, under 80% of them singletons. The CDR3 is 21 amino acids. Germline CDR1 reads MNHEY; CDR2 reads SMNVEV (reference sequence). The V gene end was trimmed by 8 bases and the J gene end by 6 bases; junction bases not matched to a gene: 24. This clone has only one observation. Sequenced material: PBMCs. The TCR was taken from a woman between 35 and 50 years old in good health and CMV-seropositive. The chain carries TRBV27 and TRBJ2-1; 14 nucleotides line up with TRBD2. Here the CDR3 reads CASRSPRFTGLAGVSGNEQFF. For the CDR3, the DNA is TGTGCCAGCCGATCTCCGAGATTTACGGGACTAGCGGGAGTTTCTGGCAATGAGCAGTTCTTC.